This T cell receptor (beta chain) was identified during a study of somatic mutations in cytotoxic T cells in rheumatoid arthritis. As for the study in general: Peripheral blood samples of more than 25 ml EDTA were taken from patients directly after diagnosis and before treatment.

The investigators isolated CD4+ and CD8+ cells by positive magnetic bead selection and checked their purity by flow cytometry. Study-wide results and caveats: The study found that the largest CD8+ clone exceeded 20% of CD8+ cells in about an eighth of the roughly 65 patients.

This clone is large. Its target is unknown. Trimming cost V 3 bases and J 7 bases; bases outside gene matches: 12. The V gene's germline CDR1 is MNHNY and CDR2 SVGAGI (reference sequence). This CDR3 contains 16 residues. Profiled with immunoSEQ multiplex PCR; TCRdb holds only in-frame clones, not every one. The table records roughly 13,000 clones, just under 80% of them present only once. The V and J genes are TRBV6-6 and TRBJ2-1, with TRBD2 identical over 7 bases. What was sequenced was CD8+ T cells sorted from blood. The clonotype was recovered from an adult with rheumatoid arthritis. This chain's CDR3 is CASSYPGGMVGNEQFF. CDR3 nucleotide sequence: TGTGCCAGCAGTTATCCGGGAGGAATGGTGGGGAATGAGCAGTTCTTC.